This T cell receptor (beta chain) was sequenced during a study of shared clonotypes between healthy human individuals. As for the study in general: Every donor yielded three CD4 naive, three CD4 memory, two CD8 naive and one CD8 memory plate.

Study findings and constraints: Enrolling few donors narrowed the genetic and exposure-history diversity that was represented. Despite large depth, sorted-subset datasets appeared incompletely sequenced.

In the original workflow: Without quality scores, immunoSEQ junctional reads could not be filtered like full-length reads. Profiling relied on immunoSEQ multiplex PCR, and the TCRdb table lists in-frame clones only, not all of them. V and J calls and clone size follow that table, whereas D and trimming were derived from the DNA. Among approximately 740,000 clones listed, under 80% were seen once. As concerns this clone: Its antigen is unknown.

The CDR3 has 13 amino acids. The germline V and J ends were trimmed by 2 bases and 4 bases, with 9 bases remaining between them. Per the germline V gene, CDR1 is SEHNR and CDR2 is FQNEAQ (reference sequence). J is TRBJ2-7 and V is TRBV7-9; D remains unclear. The sequence was obtained from a woman aged 30 to 39 in good health. Sequencing was performed on memory CD4+ T cells sorted from blood. As to subset: CD45RA-negative fraction. The CDR3 here is CASSLLMGYEQYF. The CDR3 bases are TGTGCCAGCAGCTTATTGATGGGGTACGAGCAGTACTTC.